Below are 5 T cell receptor beta chains sequenced from a single sample in a study of blood T cell repertoires in COVID-19. Using immunoSEQ multiplex PCR, the repertoire was profiled, and TCRdb retains in-frame clones only, with some absent. The sample has about 160,000 clones, over 80% seen once. Sequencing input: PBMCs or T cells enriched from blood (not recorded which). These receptors came from a woman aged 50 to 60 who had recovered from COVID-19.

In its sample, this clone was seen a few times. This rearrangement joins TRBV5-4 to TRBJ2-3; D unresolved. The CDR3 runs 13 residues. Trimming pared 2 bases from V and 2 bases from J, leaving 6 bases between. The germline V gene encodes CDR1 SGHNT and CDR2 YYREEE (reference sequence). CDR3 sequence reads: CASSFYNTDTQYF. CDR3 DNA sequence: TGTGCCAGCAGCTTCTATAACACAGATACGCAGTATTTT. Using reference TRBV5-4 and TRBJ2-3 for the parts outside the CDR3, the full variable domain is ETGVTQSPTHLIKTRGQQVTLRCSSQSGHNTVSWYQQALGQGPQFIFQYYREEENGRGNFPPRFSGLQFPNYSSELNVNALELDDSALYLCASSFYNTDTQYFGPGTRLTVL.

The rearrangement links TRBV7-9 to TRBJ1-6; weak D call: TRBD1 (5 bases). This CDR3 has 15 residues. V dropped 0 bases and J dropped 9 bases, with 12 bases sitting between them. Germline V gives CDR1 SEHNR, CDR2 FQNEAQ (reference sequence). The DNA of the CDR3 is TGTGCCAGCAGCTTAGCCGGGGGAGGGATTTCACCCCTCCACTTT. It codes for CASSLAGGGISPLHF.

The chain joins TRBV19 to TRBJ1-3; no clear D gene. The V end lost 3 bases, the J end lost 0 bases, and 9 bases lay between the germline ends. Germline values: CDR1 LNHDA, CDR2 SQIVND (reference sequence). The CDR3 spans 15 residues. CDR3 bases: TGTGCCAGTAGTATTCTCGAGCACTCTGGAAACACCATATATTTT. Translation gives CASSILEHSGNTIYF.

The chain joins TRBV15 to TRBJ1-1; D ambiguous. CDR3 size: 14 residues. Looked up from germline, CDR1 is LNHNV and CDR2 is YYDKDF (reference sequence). Trimming removed 8 bases from V and 1 base from J, with 14 bases in between. DNA of the CDR3: TGTGCCACCCGTTCTAGGAGCGGGAACACTGAAGCTTTCTTT. Its protein product is CATRSRSGNTEAFF.

The chain uses TRBV21-1 and TRBJ1-3; the table assigns TRBD1, which was not confirmed against the DNA. TRBV21-1 is reported as a pseudogene. The CDR3 contains 16 residues. The CDR3 DNA reads as TGTGCCAGCAGCAAAGTTGGCAGGGATGGCACAAACACCATATATTTT. Translation: CASSKVGRDGTNTIYF.